These 27 T cell receptor beta chains were all obtained from the same sample, sequenced in a study of cytomegalovirus exposure and HLA in healthy donors listed by TCRdb under 2017. Receptors were amplified or captured by the immunoSEQ multiplex PCR assay. A mixture of 60 forward primers for TCR Vbeta segments and 13 reverse primers for TCR Jbeta segments was used in the multiplex PCR. TCRdb retrieved this table from immuneACCESS and kept in-frame rearrangements only. Not all clones are present; in checked studies, unresolved V genes account for under half, and no reason is known for the remainder. The sample records around 150,000 clones, around 60% of which are singletons. Together, the top ten hold under 7.5% of the sample. Sequencing was done on a sample of PBMCs. Receptor source: a woman aged 55 to 70 in good health and CMV-seropositive.

J is TRBJ2-5 and V is TRBV7-8; 13 bases align to TRBD2. This CDR3 is built from 16 residues. The ends lost 3 bases at V and 2 bases at J; junction bases unmatched: 3. The germline V gene has CDR1 SGHVS and CDR2 FQNEAQ. The chain's CDR3 is CASSFGLAGDQETQYF. CDR3 sequence (DNA): TGTGCCAGCAGCTTCGGACTAGCGGGAGATCAAGAGACCCAGTACTTC.

This clone appeared a few times. J is TRBJ2-3 and V is TRBV19; 8 bases are shared with TRBD1. The CDR3 runs to 15 residues. The ends lost 8 bases at V and 6 bases at J; junction bases unmatched: 13. The germline CDR1 and CDR2 sequences are LNHDA and SQIVND (reference sequence). The CDR3 sequence is CASRDPGQVSDTQYF. The CDR3 DNA reads as TGTGCCAGTCGAGACCCGGGACAGGTTAGCGATACGCAGTATTTT.

This chain joins TRBV15 and TRBJ2-1; 10 bases are a match to TRBD1. The CDR3 runs to 14 residues. Germline lookup yields CDR1 LNHNV and CDR2 YYDKDF (reference sequence). Trimming cost V 1 base and J 15 bases; bases outside gene matches: 9. The CDR3 DNA sequence: TGTGCCACCAGCAGAGCGAACCCGGGACAGGGGTCGTTCTTC. Its translation: CATSRANPGQGSFF.

This sequence joins TRBV28 and TRBJ1-1, with 12 nucleotides matching TRBD1. Germline loops: CDR1 MDHEN, CDR2 SYDVKM. The CDR3 covers 15 residues. V shed 5 bases, J shed 3 bases, and the junction held 4 bases outside the gene matches. The CDR3 DNA follows: TGTGCCAGCAGTGGCCGGGACAGGGGGCACACTGAAGCTTTCTTT. It yields the protein CASSGRDRGHTEAFF. Together with reference TRBV28 and TRBJ1-1, the CDR3 gives the full variable domain: DVKVTQSSRYLVKRTGEKVFLECVQDMDHENMFWYRQDPGLGLRLIYFSYDVKMKEKGDIPEGYSVSREKKERFSLILESASTNQTSMYLCASSGRDRGHTEAFFGQGTRLTVV.

V gene TRBV7-9 combines with J gene TRBJ2-3; a weak D match, TRBD1 (6 bases). V gave up 5 bases and J gave up 5 bases, with 8 bases separating them. The CDR3 spans 12 residues. Germline V gene sequence: CDR1 SEHNR, CDR2 FQNEAQ (reference sequence). The CDR3 region is CASSQQGDTQYF. The DNA of the CDR3 is TGTGCCAGCAGCCAACAGGGAGATACGCAGTATTTT.

The V call is TRBV18, the J call TRBJ1-2, with TRBD1 matching 9 bases. J was trimmed by 8 bases and V by 5 bases; bases with no gene match: 6. Per the germline V gene, CDR1 is KGHSH and CDR2 is LQKENI. The CDR3 contains 13 residues. The CDR3 sequence: CASSVQGAKGYTF. The CDR3 DNA is TGTGCCAGCTCAGTACAGGGGGCGAAAGGCTACACCTTC.

The chain is built from TRBV6-6 and TRBJ1-5, with D maybe TRBD1 (6 bases). Between the trimmed V and J ends, which lost 5 bases and 8 bases, there was a span of 16 bases. This CDR3 has 14 amino acids. CDR1 and CDR2 (germline): MNHNY, SVGAGI (reference sequence). The CDR3 here is CASSRLQGPKPQHF. The CDR3 nucleotides are TGTGCCAGCAGTCGCCTTCAGGGGCCGAAGCCCCAGCATTTT.

J is TRBJ2-3 and V is TRBV15; TRBD2 aligns across 9 bases. CDR1 is LNHNV and CDR2 is YYDKDF in the germline V gene (reference sequence). Germline trimming cut 0 bases from V and 5 bases from J; bases unmatched to any gene: 6. The CDR3 has 16 residues. CDR3 region: CATSRDGGRARDTQYF. The CDR3 DNA reads TGTGCCACCAGCAGAGATGGCGGGAGGGCGAGAGATACGCAGTATTTT.

V gene TRBV5-1 combines with J gene TRBJ2-7; TRBD1 matches 9 bases. Germline CDR1 reads SGHRS; CDR2 reads YFSETQ. The CDR3 consists of 14 residues. J gave up 3 bases and V 6 bases, and 7 bases lay outside the gene matches. CDR3 amino acids: CASTTLTGGYEQYF. CDR3 sequence (DNA): TGCGCCAGCACCACATTGACAGGGGGCTACGAGCAGTACTTC.

This clone appeared once. V gene TRBV5-1 combines with J gene TRBJ1-2, with a weak D call TRBD1 (6 bases). CDR3 length: 15 residues. The V end was cut by 0 bases, the J end by 7 bases, with 16 bases between. Germline assignment: CDR1 SGHRS and CDR2 YFSETQ. The CDR3 protein is CASSLGGRRVSGYTF. CDR3 DNA: TGCGCCAGCAGCTTGGGGGGGCGCAGGGTTAGTGGCTACACCTTC.

The V and J genes are TRBV2 and TRBJ2-2; 10 bases map to TRBD1. This CDR3 contains 14 residues. The trim removed 7 bases at V and 7 bases at J, leaving 6 bases unmatched. Germline V CDR1 and CDR2: SNHLY, FYNNEI. The CDR3 DNA sequence: TGTGCCAGCAATGTGGGACAGGGGATCGGGGAGCTGTTTTTT. Translating it yields CASNVGQGIGELFF.

This chain connects TRBV27 to TRBJ2-1, with 10 positions matching TRBD2. With 6 bases clipped from V and 7 bases from J, the junction kept 6 bases outside the gene matches. The CDR3 is 14 amino acids. CDR1 and CDR2 from the germline V gene are MNHEY and SMNVEV (reference sequence). The CDR3 reads CASSRGLAKNEQFF. The CDR3 nucleotides read TGTGCCAGCAGCAGGGGACTAGCGAAGAATGAGCAGTTCTTC.

Only one count was recorded for this clone. The chain recombines TRBV13 with TRBJ2-7; D remains ambiguous. Germline V gene data show CDR1 as PRHDT and CDR2 as FYEKMQ (reference sequence). V lost 0 bases, J lost 3 bases, and 9 bases lay in between. This CDR3 contains 14 residues. CDR3 sequence (DNA): TGTGCCAGCAGCTTAGGCGGGTCACTCTACGAGCAGTACTTC. Translating gives CASSLGGSLYEQYF.

This clone was counted between two and nine times. The chain employs TRBV15 and TRBJ2-7; the match to TRBD2 covers 11 bases. The CDR3 consists of 14 residues. Looked up from germline, CDR1 is LNHNV and CDR2 is YYDKDF (reference sequence). Germline trimming cut 3 bases from V and 6 bases from J; bases unmatched to any gene: 4. The CDR3 sequence: CATSRGLAASEQYF. The DNA of the CDR3 is TGTGCCACCAGCAGGGGACTAGCGGCCTCCGAGCAGTACTTC.

V gene TRBV13 combines with J gene TRBJ1-3; D is perhaps TRBD1 (5 bases). There are 13 residues in the CDR3. V shed 5 bases and J shed 2 bases, with 7 bases lying between them. Germline V lookup: CDR1 PRHDT, CDR2 FYEKMQ (reference sequence). In DNA form, the CDR3 reads TGTGCCAGCAGCCTGGACACTGGAAACACCATATATTTT. Amino acid sequence: CASSLDTGNTIYF.

The gene calls are TRBV5-1 and TRBJ2-7, with 9 bases lining up with TRBD1. This CDR3 has 15 amino acids. Per the germline V gene, CDR1 is SGHRS and CDR2 is YFSETQ. V lost 6 bases, J lost 0 bases, and 7 bases stayed unmatched. The CDR3 DNA reads TGCGCCAGCACCGGTGGGACAGGGCTCTCCTACGAGCAGTACTTC. Encoded protein: CASTGGTGLSYEQYF.

This clone was recorded once. The chain combines TRBV30 with TRBJ1-1; D is perhaps TRBD1 (5 bases). This CDR3 spans 14 amino acids. Looked up from germline, CDR1 is GTSNPN and CDR2 is SVGIG (reference sequence). The ends were cut back, 3 bases at V and 6 bases at J, with 17 bases in the middle. This CDR3 reads CAWSTEGLSPEAFF. CDR3 bases: TGTGCCTGGAGCACCGAGGGACTATCCCCTGAAGCTTTCTTT.

This clone was observed a handful of times. The rearrangement uses TRBV28 and TRBJ2-5; 8 bases match TRBD1. Trimming removed 7 bases from V and 2 bases from J; junction bases left unmatched: 9. The V gene's germline CDR1 is MDHEN and CDR2 SYDVKM. This CDR3 contains 15 residues. The CDR3 DNA follows: TGTGCCAGCACCTTGGGCAGGGGGCGACAAGAGACCCAGTACTTC. Its protein product is CASTLGRGRQETQYF.

J is TRBJ1-5 and V is TRBV27, with TRBD1 matching 10 bases. V was pared by 5 bases and J by 6 bases, with 7 bases of the junction left unmatched. CDR3 size: 15 residues. Germline values: CDR1 MNHEY, CDR2 SMNVEV (reference sequence). CDR3 protein: CASSPSDRGRQPQHF. The CDR3 bases are TGTGCCAGCAGTCCGAGCGACAGGGGGCGTCAGCCCCAGCATTTT.

This clone was detected a few times. This chain joins TRBV7-9 and TRBJ2-7; D is possibly TRBD2 (5 bases). With 5 bases removed from V and 1 base from J, the gap between germline ends came to 9 bases. The CDR3 is 13 residues long. Germline CDR1 is SEHNR and CDR2 is FQNEAQ (reference sequence). Here the CDR3 DNA reads TGTGCCAGCAGCCCCAGCGGTTCCTACGAGCAGTACTTC. Protein product: CASSPSGSYEQYF.

The chain joins TRBV7-9 to TRBJ1-1, with D unclear. This CDR3 is 13 amino acids long. Germline V CDR1 and CDR2: SEHNR, FQNEAQ (reference sequence). V shed 0 bases and J shed 7 bases, with 9 bases lying between them. CDR3 DNA sequence: TGTGCCAGCAGCTTAGCCGGGTCAAATGAAGCTTTCTTT. This translates into CASSLAGSNEAFF.

The table lists this clone with a few counts. The chain joins TRBV15 to TRBJ2-3, with D possibly being TRBD2 (5 bases). V lost 1 base to trimming and J lost 2 bases, with 13 bases between them. This CDR3 is 16 amino acids long. Germline CDR1 and CDR2: LNHNV and YYDKDF (reference sequence). The CDR3 reads CATSRGWAGSTDTQYF. For the CDR3, the DNA is TGTGCCACCAGCAGAGGGTGGGCGGGCTCCACAGATACGCAGTATTTT. The full variable domain, with the rest looked up from reference TRBV15 and TRBJ2-3, is DAMVIQNPRYQVTQFGKPVTLSCSQTLNHNVMYWYQQKSSQAPKLLFHYYDKDFNNEADTPDNFQSRRPNTSFCFLDIRSPGLGDTAMYLCATSRGWAGSTDTQYFGPGTRLTVL.

This chain joins TRBV4-3 and TRBJ1-1; the D is unclear. The CDR3 covers 15 residues. Trimming cost V 1 base and J 3 bases, with 12 bases left between them. Germline V gives CDR1 LGHNA, CDR2 YSLEER. The CDR3 is CASSQVWSGDTEAFF. In DNA form, the CDR3 reads TGCGCCAGCAGCCAAGTTTGGTCCGGGGACACTGAAGCTTTCTTT.

J is TRBJ1-4 and V is TRBV5-3; TRBD1 might be the D (5 bases). TRBV5-3 is placed among ORFs of uncertain function. V lost 4 bases and J 8 bases, leaving 21 bases between the germline ends. The CDR3 runs 16 residues. The CDR3 sequence is CARSSTPRVIEEKLFF. The CDR3 bases are TGTGCCAGAAGCAGTACCCCCAGGGTTATCGAAGAAAAACTGTTTTTT.

V usage is TRBV27 and J usage is TRBJ2-3, with TRBD2 identical over 7 bases. The V gene's germline CDR1 is MNHEY and CDR2 SMNVEV (reference sequence). This CDR3 spans 16 amino acids. The junction had 7 bases not matched to a gene; V was cut back by 3 bases and J by 1 base. CDR3 sequence: CASSFIVGLGTDTQYF. Written as DNA, the CDR3 is TGTGCCAGCAGTTTCATTGTCGGACTAGGCACAGATACGCAGTATTTT.

This chain connects TRBV11-2 to TRBJ2-3; 7 nucleotides agree with TRBD2. Germline V gene sequence: CDR1 SGHAT, CDR2 FQNNGV. CDR3 length: 16 amino acids. The V gene end was trimmed by 0 bases and the J gene end by 0 bases; junction bases not matched to a gene: 3. The CDR3 DNA is TGTGCCAGCAGCTTAGAACTAGCGCTTAGCACAGATACGCAGTATTTT. It encodes CASSLELALSTDTQYF. The full variable domain, rest sourced from reference TRBV11-2 and TRBJ2-3, is EAGVAQSPRYKIIEKRQSVAFWCNPISGHATLYWYQQILGQGPKLLIQFQNNGVVDDSQLPKDRFSAERLKGVDSTLKIQPAKLEDSAVYLCASSLELALSTDTQYFGPGTRLTVL.

The chain employs TRBV7-6 and TRBJ2-7; D gene uncertain. Germline lookup yields CDR1 SGHVS and CDR2 FNYEAQ. The CDR3 is made up of 12 amino acids. Deletions cut 4 bases from V and 6 bases from J, with 10 bases between. CDR3 loop: CASSSRPSEQYF. The CDR3 DNA reads TGTGCCAGCAGCTCTCGACCTAGCGAGCAGTACTTC.